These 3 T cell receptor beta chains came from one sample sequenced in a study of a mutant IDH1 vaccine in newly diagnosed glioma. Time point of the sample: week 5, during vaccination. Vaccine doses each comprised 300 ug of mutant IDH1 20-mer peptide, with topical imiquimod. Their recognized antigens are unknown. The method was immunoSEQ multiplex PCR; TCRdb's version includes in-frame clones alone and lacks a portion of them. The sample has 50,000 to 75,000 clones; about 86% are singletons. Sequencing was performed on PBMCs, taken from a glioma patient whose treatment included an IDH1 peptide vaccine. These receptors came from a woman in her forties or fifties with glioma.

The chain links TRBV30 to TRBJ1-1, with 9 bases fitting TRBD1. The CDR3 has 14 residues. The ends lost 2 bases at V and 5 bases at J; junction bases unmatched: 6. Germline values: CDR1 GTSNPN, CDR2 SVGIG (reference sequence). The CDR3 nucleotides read TGTGCCTGGAGTAAGACAGGGGGAGGGACTGAAGCTTTCTTT. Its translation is CAWSKTGGGTEAFF.

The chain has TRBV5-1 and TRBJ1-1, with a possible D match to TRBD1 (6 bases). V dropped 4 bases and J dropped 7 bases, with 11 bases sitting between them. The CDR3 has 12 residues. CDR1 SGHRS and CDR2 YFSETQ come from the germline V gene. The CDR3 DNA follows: TGCGCCAGCAGCCCGGAGACAGGTGAAGCTTTCTTT. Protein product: CASSPETGEAFF. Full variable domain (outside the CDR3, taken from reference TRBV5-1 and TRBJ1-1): KAGVTQTPRYLIKTRGQQVTLSCSPISGHRSVSWYQQTPGQGLQFLFEYFSETQRNKGNFPGRFSGRQFSNSRSEMNVSTLELGDSALYLCASSPETGEAFFGQGTRLTVV.

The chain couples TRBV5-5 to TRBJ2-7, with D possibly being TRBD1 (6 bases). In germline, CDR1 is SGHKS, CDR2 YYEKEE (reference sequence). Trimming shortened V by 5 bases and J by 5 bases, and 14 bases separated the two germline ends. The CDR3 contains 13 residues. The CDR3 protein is CASRGRGRDEQYF. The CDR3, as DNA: TGTGCCAGCAGAGGCAGGGGTAGGGACGAGCAGTACTTC.